This entry concerns a single T cell receptor (beta chain). V was pared by 7 bases and J by 4 bases, with 20 bases between. In germline, CDR1 is MNHEY, CDR2 SVGAGI. This CDR3 comprises 15 residues. Original methodology: Nucleated cell number was recorded as an estimate derived from reference gene primer amplification. Generated by immunoSEQ multiplex PCR, the TCRdb table keeps only in-frame clones and is missing some. D and trimming come from the DNA, and the V and J calls and clone size come from that table. The sample has tens of thousands of clones; about 80% are singletons. These data belong to a study of blood T cell repertoires in COVID-19. Study-level information: The origin of the acute and convalescent COVID-19 samples was the United States, Italy and Spain. PBMCs, B-cell-depleted T cells, or T cells provided the cDNA or gDNA that made up the material.

The clonotype originates from a human donor in a cohort sampled during active COVID-19. Input material: peripheral blood. This chain uses TRBV6-5 with TRBJ2-7; D may be TRBD1 (6 bases). CDR3 bases: TGTGCCAGCACCTATTTTTTCCAGGGGAGTTACGAGCAGTACGTC. This translates into CASTYFFQGSYEQYV.